The clone carrying this T cell receptor beta chain is a singleton in its sample. The sample belongs to a study of CDR3 diversity in severe acne. The CDR3 consists of 13 residues. V lost 4 bases and J lost 3, with 11 bases in between. Germline loops: CDR1 SGHNT, CDR2 YYREEE (reference sequence). Each CDR3 protein is one row after TCRdb ran MiXCR on the PCR reads. Found here are under 100,000 distinct CDR3 sequences, 45% to 55% of them singletons; the top ten hold around 10%. This TCR derives from a male donor in good health, serving as a control. This chain connects TRBV5-4 to TRBJ2-7; weak D call: TRBD1 (6 bases). The sample taken for sequencing was blood. The CDR3 reads CASSRGTNYEQYF. CDR3 sequence (DNA): TGTGCCAGCAGCCGAGGGACAAACTACGAGCAGTACTTC.